The clone carrying this TCR beta chain occurred once. This sample is drawn from a study of cytomegalovirus exposure and HLA in healthy donors. The PCR ran on 60 Vbeta and 13 Jbeta primers. How the authors handled the data: Later, an analysis found about 80 million unique TCR beta chains, and about 10 million of these were shared. Some clones are missing from TCRdb's copy, which holds only in-frame ones; the method was immunoSEQ multiplex PCR. D and trimming were read from the DNA, whereas the V and J calls and clone size are those reported in that table. The sample has 95,000 to 150,000 clones, 70% to 80% seen once; the top ten hold roughly 9.3%. Looked up from germline, CDR1 is SGHNT and CDR2 is YYREEE (reference sequence). Trimming shortened V by 2 bases and J by 8 bases, and 14 bases separated the two germline ends. The CDR3 has 14 amino acids.

The sequenced sample consisted of PBMCs. This sequence originates from a woman in her 50s in good health and CMV-seropositive. The chain has TRBV5-4 and TRBJ2-4, with D possibly matching TRBD1 (6 bases). The DNA of the CDR3 is TGTGCCAGCAGCTTAAATCAGGCAGGGGACATTCAGTACTTC. Its protein is CASSLNQAGDIQYF.